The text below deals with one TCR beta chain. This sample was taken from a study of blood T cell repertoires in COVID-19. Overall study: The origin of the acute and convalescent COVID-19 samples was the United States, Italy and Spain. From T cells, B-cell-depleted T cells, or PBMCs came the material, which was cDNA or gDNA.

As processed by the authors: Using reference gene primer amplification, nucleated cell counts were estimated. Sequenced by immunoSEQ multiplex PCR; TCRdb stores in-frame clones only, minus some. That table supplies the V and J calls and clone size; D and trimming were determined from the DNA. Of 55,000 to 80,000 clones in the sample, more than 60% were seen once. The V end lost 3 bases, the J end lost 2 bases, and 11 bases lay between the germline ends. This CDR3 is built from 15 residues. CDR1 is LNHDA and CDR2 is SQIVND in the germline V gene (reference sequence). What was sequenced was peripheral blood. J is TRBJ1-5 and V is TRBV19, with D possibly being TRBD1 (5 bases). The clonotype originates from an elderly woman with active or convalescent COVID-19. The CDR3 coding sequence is TGTGCCAGTAGTATTGCCAGGGCGCGCAATCAGCCCCAGCATTTT. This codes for CASSIARARNQPQHF.